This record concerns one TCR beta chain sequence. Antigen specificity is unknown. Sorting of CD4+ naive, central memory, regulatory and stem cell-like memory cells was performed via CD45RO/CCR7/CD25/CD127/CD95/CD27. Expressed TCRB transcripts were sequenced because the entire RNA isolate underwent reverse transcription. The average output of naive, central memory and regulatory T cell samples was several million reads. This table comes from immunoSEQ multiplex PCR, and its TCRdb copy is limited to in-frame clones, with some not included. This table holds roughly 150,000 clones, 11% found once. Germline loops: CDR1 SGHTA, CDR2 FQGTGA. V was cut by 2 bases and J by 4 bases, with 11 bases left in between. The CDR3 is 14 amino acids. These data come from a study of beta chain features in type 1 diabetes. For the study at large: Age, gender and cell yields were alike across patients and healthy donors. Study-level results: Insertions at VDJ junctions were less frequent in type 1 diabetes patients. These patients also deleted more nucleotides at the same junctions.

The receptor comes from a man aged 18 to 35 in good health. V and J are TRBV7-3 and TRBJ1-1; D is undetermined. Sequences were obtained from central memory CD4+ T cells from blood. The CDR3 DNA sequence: TGTGCCAGCAGCTTAGAAGGGCAATCCACTGAAGCTTTCTTT. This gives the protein CASSLEGQSTEAFF.